The rows below give T cell receptor beta chains drawn from one sample of a study of T cells after yellow fever vaccination. TCRdb ran MiXCR on the 5' RACE reads and lists one entry per CDR3 protein. The sample lists 500,000 to 650,000 distinct CDR3 sequences, about a sixth occurring once. The sample was PBMCs, taken roughly 5 days after the first yellow fever vaccination. The receptors derive from a man younger than 35 who received the YFV17D yellow fever vaccine. Each CDR3 is given with its conserved first and last residue. A D gene is named only where the DNA matches it firmly. Clone size is given for some rows only: seen once, a few or many times, or a class if the clone is expanded.

size	D	V	J	CDR3	DNA
few	TRBD2	TRBV6-4	TRBJ2-3	CASSVSAGTTDTQYF	TGTGCCAGCAGTGTCTCAGCGGGGACCACAGATACGCAGTATTTT
NA	NA	TRBV4-2	TRBJ1-2	CASSQDQQGGYGYTF	TGTGCCAGCAGCCAAGATCAGCAGGGCGGTTATGGCTACACCTTC
NA	NA	TRBV2	TRBJ2-1	CASSAQRRQFF	TGTGCCAGCAGTGCACAGCGGAGGCAGTTCTTC
NA	NA	TRBV3-1	TRBJ2-2	CASKDTSTATGELFF	TGTGCCAGCAAAGACACCAGCACGGCCACCGGGGAGCTGTTTTTT
few	NA	TRBV7-3	TRBJ2-5	CASSLSGSRGQETQYF	TGTGCCAGCAGCTTAAGCGGCTCCCGAGGCCAAGAGACCCAGTACTTC
few	NA	TRBV7-9	TRBJ2-1	CAYGGGEQFF	TGTGCCTATGGAGGGGGTGAGCAGTTCTTC
few	TRBD2	TRBV2	TRBJ2-2	CASRGLAGGPGELFF	TGTGCCAGCAGGGGACTAGCGGGGGGGCCCGGGGAGCTGTTTTTT
once	TRBD1	TRBV28	TRBJ1-6	CASSSYPRQGMVSPLHF	TGTGCCAGCAGTTCCTACCCCCGACAGGGGATGGTTTCACCCCTCCACTTT
few	NA	TRBV7-8	TRBJ2-1	CASSLSRVPKTNNEQFF	TGTGCCAGCAGCTTATCTCGGGTTCCCAAAACCAACAATGAGCAGTTCTTC
few	TRBD1	TRBV7-9	TRBJ1-1	CASSTLAGGLITEAFF	TGTGCCAGCAGCACCCTGGCAGGGGGCTTGATCACTGAAGCTTTCTTT
NA	NA	TRBV4-3	TRBJ2-7	CASSQDPGLSSYEQYF	TGCGCCAGCAGCCAAGATCCGGGCTTAAGCTCCTACGAGCAGTACTTC
many	NA	TRBV9	TRBJ2-2	CASSVSGAGELFF	TGTGCCAGCAGCGTTTCAGGGGCCGGGGAGCTGTTTTTT
few	NA	TRBV7-9	TRBJ2-7	CASSLESGQYF	TGTGCCAGCAGCTTAGAGTCCGGGCAGTACTTC
many	NA	TRBV5-1	TRBJ2-3	CASSLGSGSTDTQYF	TGCGCCAGCAGCTTGGGCTCAGGGTCCACAGATACGCAGTATTTT
NA	NA	TRBV29-1	TRBJ1-3	CSVDAGPNFGNTIYF	TGCAGCGTTGACGCCGGACCAAATTTCGGAAACACCATATATTTT
NA	NA	TRBV7-3	TRBJ2-2	CASSLQATGTGELFF	TGTGCCAGCAGCTTACAGGCGACAGGCACCGGGGAGCTGTTTTTT
NA	NA	TRBV4-1	TRBJ2-5	CASSPDWGYQETQYF	TGCGCCAGCAGCCCTGACTGGGGGTACCAAGAGACCCAGTACTTC
NA	TRBD1	TRBV6-6	TRBJ1-1	CASSWTGEAFF	TGTGCCAGCAGTTGGACAGGTGAAGCTTTCTTT
NA	NA	TRBV18	TRBJ1-1	CASSPPSRGAFF	TGTGCCAGCTCACCCCCAAGTCGTGGAGCTTTCTTT
few	TRBD1	TRBV6-2/TRBV6-3	TRBJ1-5	CASRFPGQGDQPQHF	TGTGCCAGCAGATTCCCGGGACAGGGTGATCAGCCCCAGCATTTT
NA	NA	TRBV6-1	TRBJ2-3	CASSEARLTDTQYF	TGTGCCAGCAGTGAAGCTAGGCTCACAGATACGCAGTATTTT